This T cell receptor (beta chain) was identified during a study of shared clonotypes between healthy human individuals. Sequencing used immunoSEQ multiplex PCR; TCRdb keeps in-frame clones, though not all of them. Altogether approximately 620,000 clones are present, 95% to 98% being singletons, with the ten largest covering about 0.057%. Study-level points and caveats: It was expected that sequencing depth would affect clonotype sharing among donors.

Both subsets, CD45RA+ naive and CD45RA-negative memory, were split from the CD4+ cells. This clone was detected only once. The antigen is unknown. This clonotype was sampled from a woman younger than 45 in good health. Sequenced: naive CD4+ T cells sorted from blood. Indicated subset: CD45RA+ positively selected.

In nucleotides, the CDR3 is TGTGCCAGCAGCTCGTTAGCGGGACAGAGAGGCAGAGAGACCCAGTACTTC. Its protein is CASSSLAGQRGRETQYF. This sequence joins TRBV11-2 and TRBJ2-5, with D maybe TRBD2 (8 bases). CDR1 and CDR2 from the germline V gene are SGHAT and FQNNGV. The CDR3 runs to 17 residues. The V end was cut by 4 bases, the J end by 4 bases, with 22 bases between. Full variable domain (outside the CDR3, taken from reference TRBV11-2 and TRBJ2-5): EAGVAQSPRYKIIEKRQSVAFWCNPISGHATLYWYQQILGQGPKLLIQFQNNGVVDDSQLPKDRFSAERLKGVDSTLKIQPAKLEDSAVYLCASSSLAGQRGRETQYFGPGTRLLVL.